A selection of T cell receptor beta chains follows, all from one sample in a study of blood T cell repertoires in COVID-19. Generated by immunoSEQ multiplex PCR, the TCRdb table keeps only in-frame clones and is missing some. The table includes about 400,000 clones, 88% detected once. Specimen: PBMCs or T cells enriched from blood (not recorded which). The origin of the receptors is a woman aged 40 to 50 with acute COVID-19. Each CDR3 is given with its conserved first and last residue. The D gene is left open where the match is weak. Some rows mark clone size as missing; the rest say once, few, many or name a class of expanded clone.

CASSPGQGSGYTF TGTGCCAGCAGTCCGGGACAGGGAAGCGGCTACACCTTC TRBJ1-2 . TRBV12-3/TRBV12-4 TRBD1
CASSPPTGIYEQYF TGTGCCAGCTCACCACCAACAGGGATCTACGAGCAGTACTTC TRBJ2-7 . TRBV18 .
CASSLGLAGGRVIFF TGCGCCAGCAGCTTGGGACTAGCGGGGGGCCGGGTGATATTCTTC TRBJ2-1 . TRBV5-1 TRBD2
CSVVQGRETQYF TGCAGCGTTGTTCAGGGTAGGGAGACCCAGTACTTC TRBJ2-5 . TRBV29-1 .
CASSQGRGGADTQYF TGTGCCAGCAGCCAAGGCCGGGGAGGGGCAGATACGCAGTATTTT TRBJ2-3 once TRBV3-1/TRBV3-2 TRBD2
CAWSSSYTGELFF TGTGCCTGGAGTAGTAGCTACACCGGGGAGCTGTTTTTT TRBJ2-2 . TRBV30 .
CASSLSLPGGKQFF TGTGCCAGCAGTTTGAGCCTCCCCGGGGGAAAGCAGTTCTTC TRBJ2-1 . TRBV27 .
CASSIPADTEAFF TGTGCCAGTAGTATTCCCGCGGACACTGAAGCTTTCTTT TRBJ1-1 . TRBV19 .
CASSERTGETSGYTF TGTGCCAGCAGTGAGAGGACAGGGGAGACCAGTGGCTACACCTTC TRBJ1-2 . TRBV2 TRBD1
CASTKTGISYEQYF TGTGCCAGCACCAAAACAGGGATTTCCTACGAGCAGTACTTC TRBJ2-7 . TRBV7-2 .
CASSVGGGHHEQYF TGTGCCAGCAGCGTCGGCGGGGGGCACCACGAGCAGTACTTC TRBJ2-7 . TRBV9 TRBD2
CASRFGLAGTYEQYF TGCGCCAGCAGATTTGGGTTGGCGGGGACCTACGAGCAGTACTTC TRBJ2-7 once TRBV5-1 .
CASSLRLDIRELFF TGTGCCAGCAGCCTCAGACTAGATATTAGGGAGCTGTTTTTT TRBJ2-2 once TRBV5-8 .
CASQRSGGGTEAFF TGTGCTTCCCAGCGCTCCGGGGGGGGAACTGAAGCTTTCTTT TRBJ1-1 . TRBV9 .
CASSDLTVAGNTIYF TGCGCCAGCAGCGACTTGACAGTAGCCGGAAACACCATATATTTT TRBJ1-3 . TRBV5-1 .
CASSTSQQGPGNTEAFF TGTGCCAGCAGTACATCACAACAGGGACCGGGGAACACTGAAGCTTTCTTT TRBJ1-1 . TRBV27 .
CASSFRDRVTGELFF TGTGCCAGCAGCTTCCGGGACAGGGTGACCGGGGAGCTGTTTTTT TRBJ2-2 . TRBV11-2 TRBD1
CASSPVQASYGYTF TGTGCCAGCTCACCAGTACAGGCATCCTATGGCTACACCTTC TRBJ1-2 . TRBV18 .
CASSLVGQGGNTIYF TGCGCCAGCAGCTTGGTGGGACAGGGAGGAAACACCATATATTTT TRBJ1-3 . TRBV5-1 TRBD1
CASSQDWGPQGVQYF TGTGCCAGCAGCCAAGATTGGGGGCCCCAGGGCGTGCAGTACTTC TRBJ2-7 . TRBV4-2 .
CASSLVAGGGTSSYEQYF TGCGCCAGCAGCTTGGTAGCGGGGGGCGGCACTAGCTCCTACGAGCAGTACTTC TRBJ2-7 . TRBV5-1 TRBD2
CASSSGFGYTF TGTGCCAGCAGTTCAGGTTTTGGCTACACCTTC TRBJ1-2 . TRBV27 .
CATSTQTGSNYGYTF TGTGCCACCAGCACCCAGACAGGGAGTAACTATGGCTACACCTTC TRBJ1-2 . TRBV15 TRBD1
CAWSPGGYEQYF TGTGCCTGGAGCCCAGGGGGTTACGAGCAGTACTTC TRBJ2-7 . TRBV30 TRBD1
CASSLGGGAVEQYF TGTGCCAGCAGCTTAGGCGGGGGGGCGGTCGAGCAGTACTTC TRBJ2-7 . TRBV7-2 TRBD2
CASARPDTQGGELFF TGCGCCAGCGCCCGGCCGGACACCCAGGGCGGGGAGCTGTTTTTT TRBJ2-2 . TRBV5-1 .
CASSLGGASYEQYF TGTGCCAGCAGCTTGGGCGGGGCCTCCTACGAGCAGTACTTC TRBJ2-7 . TRBV5-4 .
CASSPTGAYEQYF TGTGCCAGCTCACCTACAGGGGCCTACGAGCAGTACTTC TRBJ2-7 . TRBV18 TRBD1
CASSIRGSGNTIYF TGTGCCAGTAGTATCAGGGGGTCTGGAAACACCATATATTTT TRBJ1-3 . TRBV19 TRBD1
CASKGGPPYEQYF TGTGCCTCAAAGGGAGGGCCCCCCTACGAGCAGTACTTC TRBJ2-7 . TRBV12-3/TRBV12-4 TRBD2
CAALAQAAGYGYTF TGTGCCGCCCTAGCCCAGGCCGCGGGCTATGGCTACACCTTC TRBJ1-2 . TRBV2 .
CASSSTLDRVVNTEAFF TGTGCCAGCAGTTCAACCCTCGACAGGGTGGTCAACACTGAAGCTTTCTTT TRBJ1-1 . TRBV7-9 TRBD1
CASSPLETSSYEQYF TGCGCCAGCAGCCCTTTGGAAACTAGCTCCTACGAGCAGTACTTC TRBJ2-7 . TRBV5-1 .
CASSERTGGDSGANVLTF TGTGCCAGCAGCGAGCGGACAGGGGGCGACTCTGGGGCCAACGTCCTGACTTTC TRBJ2-6 . TRBV9 TRBD1
CASSPSTENYGYTF TGTGCCAGCAGCCCCTCGACAGAGAACTATGGCTACACCTTC TRBJ1-2 . TRBV4-2 .
CASSGTGGSGYGYTF TGCGCCAGCTCCGGGACAGGGGGCTCTGGCTATGGCTACACCTTC TRBJ1-2 . TRBV10-1 TRBD1
CASSPGTATGELFF TGTGCCAGCAGCCCAGGGACTGCTACCGGGGAGCTGTTTTTT TRBJ2-2 . TRBV5-6 .
CSVASPLTEAFF TGCAGCGTTGCTTCCCCTTTGACTGAAGCTTTCTTT TRBJ1-1 . TRBV29-1 .
CASRRTARRGGTGELFF TGTGCCAGCAGGCGGACAGCGAGGCGTGGAGGCACCGGGGAGCTGTTTTTT TRBJ2-2 once TRBV27 .
CASSLSGWNTEAFF TGCGCCAGCAGCTTATCAGGGTGGAACACTGAAGCTTTCTTT TRBJ1-1 . TRBV5-1 .
CASSPRRGSDEQYF TGTGCCAGCAGTCCCCGACGGGGGAGCGACGAGCAGTACTTC TRBJ2-7 . TRBV2 .
CASSSLRRGWYEQYF TGTGCCAGCAGCAGCCTTCGGAGGGGTTGGTACGAGCAGTACTTC TRBJ2-7 once TRBV13 .
CASSSGVTYEQYF TGTGCCAGCAGTAGCGGGGTAACCTACGAGCAGTACTTC TRBJ2-7 . TRBV12-3/TRBV12-4 TRBD2
CASSFRTSGGNNEQFF TGTGCCAGCAGCTTCCGGACTAGCGGGGGGAACAATGAGCAGTTCTTC TRBJ2-1 . TRBV5-6 TRBD2
CASSPSLDTGELFF TGTGCCAGCTCACCGTCGCTAGACACCGGGGAGCTGTTTTTT TRBJ2-2 . TRBV18 .
CSATGTGGEKLFF TGCAGCGCAACCGGGACAGGGGGCGAAAAACTGTTTTTT TRBJ1-4 . TRBV29-1 TRBD1
CASSTASGGTTDTQYF TGTGCCAGCAGCACGGCCAGCGGGGGGACCACAGATACGCAGTATTTT TRBJ2-3 . TRBV6-2/TRBV6-3 TRBD2
CASSSGDSGYTF TGTGCCAGCTCCTCAGGGGACAGTGGCTACACCTTC TRBJ1-2 . TRBV18 TRBD1
CAGTTSGGHNEQFF TGTGCCGGAACGACTAGCGGGGGGCACAATGAGCAGTTCTTC TRBJ2-1 . TRBV5-4 TRBD2
CASSQTSGTYEQYF TGTGCCAGCAGCCAGACTAGCGGCACCTACGAGCAGTACTTC TRBJ2-7 . TRBV4-2 TRBD2
CASSGKGATGELFF TGTGCCAGCAGTGGAAAAGGGGCCACCGGGGAGCTGTTTTTT TRBJ2-2 . TRBV2 .
CASSHWAGSNYNEQFF TGTGCCAGCAGCCATTGGGCAGGATCCAACTACAATGAGCAGTTCTTC TRBJ2-1 . TRBV5-8 .
CASSPRTVTGELFF TGTGCCAGCAGCCCGAGGACTGTCACCGGGGAGCTGTTTTTT TRBJ2-2 . TRBV7-8 .
CASSLRRGGSLGEAFF TGTGCCAGCAGCTTAAGACGGGGAGGGTCGCTGGGTGAAGCTTTCTTT TRBJ1-1 . TRBV7-9 .
CASSQGLQGAGNEQYF TGCGCCAGCAGCCAAGGGCTTCAGGGGGCGGGCAACGAGCAGTACTTC TRBJ2-7 . TRBV4-1 TRBD1
CASRPLVGAQRKSNEAFF TGTGCCAGCAGACCCCTGGTGGGGGCGCAAAGGAAAAGCAATGAAGCTTTCTTT TRBJ1-1 . TRBV2 .
CASSLQGTDGYTF TGTGCCAGCAGCCTACAGGGAACGGATGGCTACACCTTC TRBJ1-2 . TRBV7-6 .
CASSFRDTEAFF TGTGCCAGCAGCTTCAGGGACACTGAAGCTTTCTTT TRBJ1-1 . TRBV7-8 .
CASSRQVGGDGNTIYF TGTGCCAGCAGCCGGCAGGTGGGAGGTGATGGAAACACCATATATTTT TRBJ1-3 . TRBV9 .
CASSVDEGFQPQHF TGTGCCAGCAGCGTAGACGAGGGTTTTCAGCCCCAGCATTTT TRBJ1-5 . TRBV9 .